This T cell receptor (beta chain) was retrieved from a study of lymphopenia after photon versus proton radiotherapy. The table lists this clone with a few counts. The antigen is undetermined. After removal of 4 bases from V and 2 bases from J, the junction contained 11 bases not matched to a gene. The CDR3 spans 18 residues. Germline assignment: CDR1 LGHNA and CDR2 YNFKEQ. This table comes from immunoSEQ multiplex PCR, and its TCRdb copy is limited to in-frame clones, with some not included. The sample has more than 25,000 clones, approximately 86% seen once. Broader study findings: Photon-treated patients lost naive T cells and TCR diversity; proton-treated stayed stable. Authors raise, but do not show, better survival with proton therapy. In patients who died, overall survival fell as post-nadir TCR diversity dropped more.

This clonotype was sampled from a man between 50 and 59 years old with gastric cancer. V gene TRBV4-2 combines with J gene TRBJ2-5; 12 bases align to TRBD2. The input for sequencing was peripheral blood, taken from a patient treated with photon-based radiotherapy. CDR3 sequence reads: CASSPTSGGDQFQETQYF. The CDR3 bases are TGTGCCAGCAGCCCGACTAGCGGGGGAGACCAGTTTCAAGAGACCCAGTACTTC.